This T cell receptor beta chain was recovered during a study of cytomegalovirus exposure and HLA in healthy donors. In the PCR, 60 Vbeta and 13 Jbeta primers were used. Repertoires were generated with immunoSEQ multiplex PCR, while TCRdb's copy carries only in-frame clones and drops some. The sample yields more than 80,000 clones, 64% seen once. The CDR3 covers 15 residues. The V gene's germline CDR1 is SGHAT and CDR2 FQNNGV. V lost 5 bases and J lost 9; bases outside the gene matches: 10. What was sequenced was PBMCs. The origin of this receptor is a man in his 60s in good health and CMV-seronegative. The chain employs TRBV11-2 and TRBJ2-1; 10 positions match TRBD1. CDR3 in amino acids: CASSTSGQGGGEQFF. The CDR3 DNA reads TGTGCCAGCAGCACCTCCGGACAGGGGGGGGGTGAGCAGTTCTTC. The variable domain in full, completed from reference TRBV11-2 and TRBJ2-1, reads EAGVAQSPRYKIIEKRQSVAFWCNPISGHATLYWYQQILGQGPKLLIQFQNNGVVDDSQLPKDRFSAERLKGVDSTLKIQPAKLEDSAVYLCASSTSGQGGGEQFFGPGTRLTVL.